The rows below give T cell receptor beta chains drawn from one sample of a study of metastatic and nonmetastatic thyroid tumors. TCRdb re-processed the PCR reads through MiXCR. The table has 40,000 or so clones, 25% to 30% seen once. Sequenced material: blood. These receptors all come from a female donor with papillary thyroid cancer or a benign thyroid nodule (not recorded which). Some clones in this sample may be carry-over from other donors' samples. Each CDR3 is given with its conserved first and last residue. D genes are given only for firm matches. Rows may omit the clone size; those that give it use once, few, many or a size class.

V gene	clone size	J gene	D gene	CDR3 protein	CDR3 DNA
TRBV6-7	medium-sized	TRBJ1-3	NA	CASSYEENTIYF	TGTGCCAGCAGTTACGAGGAGAACACCATATATTTT
TRBV27	few	TRBJ2-2	NA	CASSFLVELFF	TGTGCCAGCAGTTTTCTTGTAGAGCTGTTTTTT
TRBV7-2	NA	TRBJ2-3	TRBD2	CASSILAGDTQYF	TGTGCCAGCAGCATCCTAGCGGGAGATACGCAGTATTTT
TRBV20-1	many	TRBJ2-1	TRBD2	CSAAVGTRAYNEQFF	TGCAGTGCGGCGGTCGGGACTAGAGCCTACAATGAGCAGTTCTTC
TRBV19	few	TRBJ1-2	NA	CASSIWGPEYGYTF	TGTGCCAGTAGTATTTGGGGGCCGGAGTATGGCTACACCTTC
TRBV5-1	many	TRBJ2-1	NA	CASSFLDPSYNEQFF	TGCGCCAGCAGCTTTCTCGACCCGTCGTACAATGAGCAGTTCTTC
TRBV7-1	NA	TRBJ2-3	NA	CASSQDRRTWGASSTDTQYF	TGTGCCAGCAGTCAGGACAGGCGGACATGGGGGGCGTCTAGCACAGATACGCAGTATTTT
TRBV5-5	many	TRBJ2-3	NA	CASSFWGRLTDTQYF	TGTGCCAGCAGCTTTTGGGGGCGGCTCACAGATACGCAGTATTTT
TRBV20-1	many	TRBJ2-3	TRBD2	CSARPQWGLAGLTDTQYF	TGCAGTGCTAGACCGCAGTGGGGACTAGCGGGCCTCACAGATACGCAGTATTTT
TRBV11-2	many	TRBJ1-5	NA	CASSLKPGEPQHF	TGTGCCAGCAGCCTAAAACCAGGGGAGCCCCAGCATTTT
TRBV11-2	NA	TRBJ2-1	NA	CASSLIKYNEQFF	TGTGCCAGCAGCTTAATAAAATACAATGAGCAGTTCTTC
TRBV20-1	once	TRBJ2-1	TRBD2	CSALTSGTDNDQLF	TGCAGTGCTTTGACTAGCGGGACCGACAATGATCAGCTCTTC
TRBV24-1	NA	TRBJ2-3	NA	CSTSGDGTDTQYF	TGTTCCACCAGCGGTGACGGCACAGATACGCAGTATTTT
TRBV19	few	TRBJ1-1	NA	CASSIQLRTEAFF	TGTGCCAGTAGTATTCAACTGAGAACTGAAGCTTTCTTT
TRBV28	many	TRBJ1-3	NA	CASSSGQLSGNTIYF	TGTGCCAGCAGTTCAGGACAGCTCTCTGGAAACACCATATATTTT
TRBV7-8	many	TRBJ2-3	NA	CASSRSSVGDTQYF	TGTGCCAGCAGTAGAAGCAGCGTTGGGGATACGCAGTATTTT
TRBV6-1	few	TRBJ2-7	NA	CASSSFQGGQGYEQYF	TGTGCCAGCAGTTCTTTTCAAGGGGGTCAAGGCTACGAGCAGTACTTC
TRBV28	NA	TRBJ1-6	NA	CASVGGGDSPLHF	TGTGCCAGCGTCGGGGGGGGAGATTCACCCCTCCACTTT
TRBV19	many	TRBJ2-1	TRBD2	CASSTTSGSLDEQFF	TGTGCCAGTAGTACGACTAGCGGGAGTCTTGATGAGCAGTTCTTC
TRBV3-1	NA	TRBJ1-5	NA	CASSQREGNNQPQHF	TGTGCCAGCAGCCAACGAGAAGGGAACAATCAGCCCCAGCATTTT
TRBV6-1	few	TRBJ1-1	NA	CASQRHQHNTEAFF	TGTGCCAGCCAGAGACACCAGCACAACACTGAAGCTTTCTTT
TRBV28	NA	TRBJ2-5	NA	CASRPGGGKTQYF	TGTGCCAGCAGGCCCGGGGGAGGAAAGACCCAGTACTTC
TRBV30	NA	TRBJ2-2	NA	CAWRGTGELFF	TGTGCCTGGAGGGGTACCGGGGAGCTTTTTTTT
TRBV30	NA	TRBJ1-6	NA	CAWSAYGSSPLHF	TGTGCCTGGAGTGCTTACGGGAGTTCACCCCTCCACTTT
TRBV24-1	few	TRBJ2-1	TRBD2	CATSGGLGAYNEQFF	TGTGCCACCAGTGGAGGACTAGGGGCCTACAATGAGCAGTTCTTC
TRBV12-3/TRBV12-4	medium-sized	TRBJ2-2	TRBD2	CASSSWEGTGELFF	TGTGCCAGCAGTTCGTGGGAGGGCACCGGGGAGCTGTTTTTT
TRBV11-2	NA	TRBJ1-4	NA	CASSLDAPVTGGREKLFF	TGTGCCAGCAGCTTAGATGCCCCGGTGACAGGAGGACGTGAAAAACTGTTTTTT
TRBV30	medium-sized	TRBJ2-7	NA	CAWNGDSYEQYF	TGTGCCTGGAATGGGGATTCCTACGAGCAGTACTTC
TRBV7-8	many	TRBJ2-5	NA	CASSLPPQWGTETQYF	TGTGCCAGCAGCCTCCCACCGCAGTGGGGGACGGAGACCCAGTACTTC
TRBV7-8	many	TRBJ1-6	NA	CASGTQDSLTTSPLHF	TGTGCCAGCGGAACTCAAGACAGTTTGACGACTTCACCCCTCCACTTT